This T cell receptor (beta chain) was identified in a study of cytomegalovirus exposure and HLA in healthy donors. Concerning this clone: Its target is not known.

The CDR3 has 15 residues. V lost 4 bases and J lost 8; bases outside the gene matches: 6. Germline CDR1 reads SGHRS; CDR2 reads YFSETQ. PCR employed 60 Vbeta and 13 Jbeta primers. Sequencing used immunoSEQ multiplex PCR; TCRdb keeps in-frame clones, though not all of them. The sample contains approximately 100,000 clones, around 76% of which appear only once. Whole-study results and caveats: A later analysis by the authors found several of the most significant clusters apparently linked to common viral pathogens. In a later analysis, donors in an Asian-associated ancestry cluster reportedly had fewer N-insertions in productive TCRs than the cohort mean. Three CMV-associated chains proved CMV antigen-specific in vitro.

The material sequenced was PBMCs. The genes are TRBV5-1 and TRBJ1-6, with 10 bases fitting TRBD1. The origin of this receptor is a woman between 40 and 50 years old in good health and CMV-seropositive. CDR3 sequence reads: CASSPRQGAHSPLHF. As DNA, the CDR3 is TGCGCCAGCAGCCCAAGACAGGGGGCGCATTCACCCCTCCACTTT.